This T cell receptor beta chain was obtained from a study of cytomegalovirus exposure and HLA in healthy donors. V was cut by 7 bases and J by 3 bases, with 18 bases left in between. Germline V gene lookup returns CDR1 MNHEY and CDR2 SMNVEV (reference sequence). The CDR3 spans 15 residues. PCR used 60 Vbeta primers and 13 Jbeta primers. The table came from immunoSEQ multiplex PCR; TCRdb's copy has only in-frame clones and leaves some out. The sample totals approximately 110,000 clones. Nominal health characterized the donors when sampled, though unrecorded immune exposures were likely. Points on this clone: What it recognizes is unknown.

Study results and limitations: Later work showed greater clonal expansion in HLA-associated TCR beta chains than in equally common others. Some segments of the V type, notably TRBV6-2 and TRBV6-3, were excluded as indistinguishable. The study reported that TCR beta sequences accurately predicted HLA-A and HLA-B alleles in most subjects.

V gene TRBV27 combines with J gene TRBJ1-2; a weak D match, TRBD1 (6 bases). Sequencing used PBMCs. The receptor was derived from a man aged 18 to 30 in good health and CMV-seronegative. The CDR3 DNA follows: TGTGCCAGCAAATCAGCAGGGGTCAACCACTATGGCTACACCTTC. Its translation is CASKSAGVNHYGYTF.